A selection of T cell receptor beta chains follows, all from one sample in a study of glioma-infiltrating T cells after dendritic cell vaccination. TCRdb keeps only in-frame clones here, not all; method: immunoSEQ multiplex PCR. Of 35,000 to 40,000 clones in the sample, approximately 82% are singletons; the top ten hold more than 7%. Here the sequenced sample was blood, taken before dendritic cell vaccination. The source of these receptors is a human donor with glioblastoma. The conserved cysteine and the conserved F or W are not part of the CDR3 here. The order of the fields is CDR3 protein, J gene, V gene, clone size. Size tells how often a clone was seen (once, few, many) or the class of an expanded clone, and some rows leave it out.

ASSQEAGFTDTQY TRBJ2-3 TRBV9 NA
ASSLGQTGKQETQY TRBJ2-5 TRBV5-6 once
ASSFGQPNEKLF TRBJ1-4 TRBV11-2 NA
ASSTSADTGELF TRBJ2-2 TRBV6-4 NA
AIRGVYNSPLH TRBJ1-6 TRBV10-3 NA
ASSVSGGESSTDTQY TRBJ2-3 TRBV9 NA
ASSGRVDEQY TRBJ2-7 TRBV6-4 NA
ASSLGLTDTQY TRBJ2-3 TRBV7-9 NA
ASSLVAGINSPLH TRBJ1-6 TRBV5-1 NA
ASRTGTGVEQY TRBJ2-7 TRBV7-9 few
ASSLDGGAFNEQF TRBJ2-1 TRBV7-7 NA
ASSSTGMGSNQPQH TRBJ1-5 TRBV5-5 NA
ASSQGQGVLETQY TRBJ2-5 TRBV4-3 NA
ASGLSTGTGTYEQY TRBJ2-7 TRBV12-5 NA
ASSARTENYGYT TRBJ1-2 TRBV7-2 NA
ASSHSIARGPGELF TRBJ2-2 TRBV4-1 NA
ASSPGQGSGELF TRBJ2-2 TRBV4-3 NA
ASSEDSSYNSPLH TRBJ1-6 TRBV9 NA
ASSRGQGYEQY TRBJ2-7 TRBV4-3 NA
ASSFIPETQY TRBJ2-5 TRBV7-2 NA
ASSYRYKQF TRBJ2-1 TRBV6-9 NA
ASSDLLAGNYNEQF TRBJ2-1 TRBV25-1 NA
ASSLDGGAFNEQF TRBJ2-1 TRBV7-7 NA
AIPTSGVFTGELF TRBJ2-2 TRBV10-3 NA
ASSRFGTSGGPDTQY TRBJ2-3 TRBV4-1 NA
ASSGGRIEKLF TRBJ1-4 TRBV7-9 NA
ASSLERDTGELF TRBJ2-2 TRBV7-2 NA
ASSLSGAAEQY TRBJ2-7 TRBV27 NA
ASSFGDRGNEKLF TRBJ1-4 TRBV7-6 NA
ASSLSRGDQPQH TRBJ1-5 TRBV27 NA
ATSSGTGFGKLF TRBJ1-4 TRBV15 NA
ASSIQGEQY TRBJ2-7 TRBV19 NA
ASSYEGQGPFSKLF TRBJ1-4 TRBV6-5 once
ASSLVSSSGGNEQF TRBJ2-1 TRBV13 few
ASTDRDSNQPQH TRBJ1-5 TRBV30 once
ASSVDPDREFYEQY NA TRBV9 few
ASSRQGMNTGELF TRBJ2-2 TRBV25-1 NA
ASKNRDHTEAF TRBJ1-1 TRBV25-1 NA
ASSPRVLNRNLGEQF TRBJ2-1 TRBV18 NA
ASSPKGGMNTEAF TRBJ1-1 TRBV11-2 NA
ASSDLQAKNIQY TRBJ2-4 TRBV2 NA
ASSLANMGQGNQPQH TRBJ1-5 TRBV7-9 NA
ASSLVGTRHRTDTQY TRBJ2-3 TRBV7-2 few
AITPSGDHEQY TRBJ2-7 TRBV10-3 NA
AARGREGNTEAF TRBJ1-1 TRBV6-5 NA
ASSLGSGNYGYT TRBJ1-2 TRBV11-2 NA
ASSLARPTDTQY TRBJ2-3 TRBV5-1 NA
ASSAGGPWGETQY TRBJ2-5 TRBV9 NA
ASSLSRAVREKLF TRBJ1-4 TRBV27 NA
ASSYSRGQFDEQF TRBJ2-1 TRBV6-5 NA
ASRSGDQTQY TRBJ2-5 TRBV7-8 once
ASSQPTSGRLIGANVLT TRBJ2-6 TRBV4-2 NA
AISSGGRPDGYT TRBJ1-2 TRBV10-3 NA
ASSWPSGGYNEQF TRBJ2-1 TRBV13 NA